Listed below are T cell receptor beta chains from one sample, sequenced in a study of graft-versus-host responses after intestinal transplantation. Assay: immunoSEQ multiplex PCR; the TCRdb copy retains only in-frame clones and omits some. The sample consists of about 15,000 clones, 87% of them appearing once. The sample here was bone marrow, taken around 120 days after intestinal transplantation. These receptors came from a human patient who received an intestinal transplant, so some T cells may come from the graft donor. Both conserved end residues are trimmed from each CDR3.

V: TRBV27; J: TRBJ2-3; length: 12; CDR3: ASSSRLAVDTQY
V: TRBV7-3; J: TRBJ2-1; length: 14; CDR3: ASSTRTGSSYNEQF
V: TRBV6-4; J: TRBJ2-3; length: 12; CDR3: ASRRETSTDTQY
V: TRBV19; J: TRBJ2-1; length: 13; CDR3: ASSISGGPNNEQF
V: TRBV27; J: TRBJ2-7; length: 13; CDR3: ASSQLGSNPYEQY
V: TRBV7-2; J: TRBJ2-1; length: 15; CDR3: ASSLALGSGTYNEQF
V: TRBV9; J: TRBJ2-1; length: 13; CDR3: ASSTYASGRGEQF
V: TRBV19; J: TRBJ2-1; length: 14; CDR3: ASSIRGQGIANEQF
V: TRBV4-1; J: TRBJ2-1; length: 13; CDR3: ASSWGSGSGNEQF
V: TRBV4-1; J: TRBJ2-1; length: 15; CDR3: ASSRLGTSGSQNEQF
V: TRBV9; J: TRBJ2-7; length: 13; CDR3: ASSPQRGGLYEQY
V: TRBV29-1; J: TRBJ1-3; length: 11; CDR3: SVTLTGTNTIY
V: TRBV7-3; J: TRBJ1-1; length: 11; CDR3: ASAQGLGTEAF
V: TRBV7-4; J: TRBJ2-3; length: 12; CDR3: ASSRLAGGDTQY
V: TRBV28; J: TRBJ1-1; length: 14; CDR3: ASIPWEDRGDTEAF
V: TRBV5-4; J: TRBJ1-5; length: 11; CDR3: ASSLQGNQPQH
V: TRBV28; J: TRBJ2-7; length: 12; CDR3: ASSLWTGRYEQY
V: TRBV10-2; J: TRBJ2-7; length: 13; CDR3: ASFDIQTIPYEQY
V: TRBV19; J: TRBJ2-7; length: 12; CDR3: ASSPRGVSYEQY
V: TRBV6-6; J: TRBJ2-1; length: 13; CDR3: ASSYGQGWSNEQF
V: TRBV27; J: TRBJ2-1; length: 11; CDR3: ASRLAGYNEQF
V: TRBV28; J: TRBJ1-2; length: 11; CDR3: ASSLDSRYGYT